This T cell receptor beta chain was observed in a study of blood T cell repertoires in COVID-19. Background on the study: Specimens from acute and convalescent COVID-19 originated in the United States, Italy and Spain.

Authors' analysis steps: Nucleated cell counts were estimated from reference gene primer amplification. This table comes from immunoSEQ multiplex PCR, and its TCRdb copy is limited to in-frame clones, with some not included. V and J calls and clone size come straight from that table; D and trimming were deduced from the DNA. The profile covers around 330,000 clones, with 85% appearing a single time and approximately 1.9% taken by the ten largest. The CDR3 length is 17 residues. Germline assignment: CDR1 SGHDT and CDR2 YYEEEE. V lost 0 bases and J lost 1, with 14 bases in between. Individuals aged roughly 18 to 95 years were recruited from approximately 24 US areas.

This sequence was found in a woman aged 25-40 years who had been exposed to COVID-19. The rearrangement uses TRBV5-6 and TRBJ2-1, with D possibly matching TRBD1 (6 bases). The specimen was PBMCs or T cells enriched from blood (not recorded which). The CDR3 nucleotides are TGTGCCAGCAGCTTGGCCCAATGGGACATGTCCTACAATGAGCAGTTCTTC. It is translated as CASSLAQWDMSYNEQFF. Full variable domain (missing parts from reference TRBV5-6 and TRBJ2-1): DAGVTQSPTHLIKTRGQQVTLRCSPKSGHDTVSWYQQALGQGPQFIFQYYEEEERQRGNFPDRFSGHQFPNYSSELNVNALLLGDSALYLCASSLAQWDMSYNEQFFGPGTRLTVL.